A selection of T cell receptor beta chains follows, all from one sample in a study of early T cells in non-severe SARS-CoV-2 infection. TCRdb re-called the 5' RACE reads with MiXCR, one entry per CDR3 protein. The table lists approximately 57,000 distinct CDR3 sequences, roughly an eighth of them singletons. The sample taken for sequencing was whole blood. These receptors all come from an adult who was a healthcare worker with PCR-confirmed SARS-CoV-2 infection or an uninfected control (not recorded which). Each CDR3 is given with its conserved first and last residue. A D gene is named only where the DNA matches it firmly. The size field is filled for only some rows; it gives once, few, many or a size class.

length | J | V | size | D | DNA | CDR3
18 | TRBJ2-3 | TRBV6-5 | few | TRBD2 | TGTGCCAGCAGTTCCGCTGACTGGACTAGCGGGCCCACAGATACGCAGTATTTT | CASSSADWTSGPTDTQYF
17 | TRBJ1-1 | TRBV4-2 | few | - | TGTGCCAGCAGCCAAGATCTTCTGGGGAAGAGGAACACTGAAGCTTTCTTT | CASSQDLLGKRNTEAFF
18 | TRBJ1-1 | TRBV6-2/TRBV6-3 | many | - | TGTGCCAGCGTATCTCTGTTTGGGCGGGCACAAGGGAACACTGAAGCTTTCTTT | CASVSLFGRAQGNTEAFF
12 | TRBJ2-1 | TRBV6-2/TRBV6-3 | many | - | TGTGCCAGCAGAACACAGGGAAATGAGCAGTTCTTC | CASRTQGNEQFF
15 | TRBJ1-1 | TRBV7-9 | - | - | TGTGCCAGCAGCCCCAGCCTAGGAAAGAACACTGAAGCTTTCTTT | CASSPSLGKNTEAFF
12 | TRBJ1-4 | TRBV30 | many | - | TGTGCCTGGAGGCAAGGGGACGAAAAACTGTTTTTT | CAWRQGDEKLFF
14 | TRBJ2-2 | TRBV19 | - | - | TGTGCCAGTAGTCCTAGCTTTAACACCGGGGAGCTGTTTTTT | CASSPSFNTGELFF
14 | TRBJ2-3 | TRBV6-2/TRBV6-3 | - | - | TGTGCCAGCTCCCCCAGCGAGAGCACAGATACGCAGTATTTT | CASSPSESTDTQYF
13 | TRBJ1-1 | TRBV20-1 | - | - | TGCAGTGCTAGCCAGGAACCGAACACTGAAGCTTTCTTT | CSASQEPNTEAFF
15 | TRBJ2-1 | TRBV19 | - | - | TGTGCCAGTAGGGAAGGGGCGGAACGCCCCAATGAGCAGTTCTTC | CASREGAERPNEQFF
15 | TRBJ1-4 | TRBV7-2 | - | - | TGTGCCAGCAGCTATAATAAAGGACCGAATGAAAAACTGTTTTTT | CASSYNKGPNEKLFF